What follows describes a single TCR beta chain. With the 5' RACE reads reprocessed, TCRdb shows one record per CDR3 protein and no DNA. In total, the table holds under 200,000 distinct CDR3 sequences. The sample is drawn from a study of T cells expressing NK-cell markers. This CDR3 is built from 14 residues. The germline gives CDR1 KGHSY, CDR2 FQNENV. This clonotype originated in a woman between 18 and 75 years old in good health. Sequences were obtained from blood T cells: a sorted CD56 or NKG2C T cell subset, CD4+ or CD8+ T cells, or bulk PBMC T cells (not recorded which). The V call is TRBV16, the J call TRBJ1-5. The CDR3 sequence: CASSQMWGNQPQHF.